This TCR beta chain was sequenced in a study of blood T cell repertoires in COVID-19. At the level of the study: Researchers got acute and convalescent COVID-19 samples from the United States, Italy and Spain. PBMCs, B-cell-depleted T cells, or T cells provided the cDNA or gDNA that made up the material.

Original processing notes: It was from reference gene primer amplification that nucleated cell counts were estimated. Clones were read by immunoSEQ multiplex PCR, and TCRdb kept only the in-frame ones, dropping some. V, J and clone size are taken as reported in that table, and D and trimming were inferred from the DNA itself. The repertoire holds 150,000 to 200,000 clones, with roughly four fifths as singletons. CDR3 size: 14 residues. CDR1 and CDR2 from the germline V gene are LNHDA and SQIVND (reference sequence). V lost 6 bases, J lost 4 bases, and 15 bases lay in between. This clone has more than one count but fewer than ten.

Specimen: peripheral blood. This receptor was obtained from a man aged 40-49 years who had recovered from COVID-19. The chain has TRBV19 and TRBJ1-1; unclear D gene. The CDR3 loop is CASSHRGIGTEAFF. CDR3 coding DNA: TGTGCCAGTAGCCACCGCGGAATAGGCACTGAAGCTTTCTTT.